This T cell receptor beta chain is drawn from a study of CD4 T cells in relation to SARS-CoV-2 and coronaviruses. Study information: Shared crossreactive spike epitopes were mapped to their HLA restriction. The study's findings and limits: No donor gave both pre-pandemic and post-infection samples.

Unexposed donor CD4+ T cells date from about 2011-2019, before the COVID-19 pandemic. After nine to ten days of culture, CD4+ T cells were isolated. Of note for this clone: The antigen is unknown.

Method: immunoSEQ multiplex PCR; TCRdb's copy keeps in-frame clones and lacks some. This repertoire shows around 11,000 clones, 74% found once; its top ten account for 18%. With 2 bases removed from V and 0 bases from J, the gap between germline ends came to 12 bases. The germline CDR1 and CDR2 sequences are SGHTS and YDEGEE. CDR3 length: 16 residues. Sequencing was done on a sample of CD4+ T cells from PBMCs, cultured in vitro. V gene TRBV5-8 combines with J gene TRBJ1-3, with D possibly matching TRBD1 (5 bases). The clonotype originates from a human donor in good health. The CDR3 DNA reads as TGTGCCAGCAGCTTTCAGGGCGTTAGCTCTGGAAACACCATATATTTT. As protein: CASSFQGVSSGNTIYF.